This TCR beta chain stems from a study of T cell repertoires in cytomegalovirus infection. Findings and caveats of the study: HLA-C-restricted CMV-specific TCR beta clonotypes were dominant in the ex vivo response.

Each CDR3 protein is one row after TCRdb ran MiXCR on the reads. The sample records 200,000 to 300,000 distinct CDR3 sequences, about 12% being singletons. CDR3 size: 13 residues. Trimming at V came to 6 bases and at J to 3 bases, leaving 3 bases not matched to a gene. The germline gives CDR1 MNHEY, CDR2 SVGEGT. In its sample, this clonotype was seen many times. Its antigen is currently unknown. The sequencing input was PBMCs. The chain joins TRBV6-2 or TRBV6-3 to TRBJ2-7, with 9 bases that match TRBD1. The TCR sequence derives from a human donor in good health (CMV status not recorded). Some clones in this sample may be carry-over from other donors' samples. The CDR3 bases are TGTGCCAGCAGGAGACAGGGGGGCTACGAGCAGTACTTC. Translated, it gives CASRRQGGYEQYF.